The rows below give T cell receptor beta chains drawn from one sample of a study of blood T cell repertoires in COVID-19. Method: immunoSEQ multiplex PCR; TCRdb's copy keeps in-frame clones and lacks some. Here the sample spans roughly 300,000 clones, around 88% being singletons. The sequenced material came from peripheral blood. These receptors came from a woman between 50 and 59 years old with acute or convalescent COVID-19. CDR3s include the opening cysteine and the closing phenylalanine or tryptophan. A D gene is named only where the DNA matches it firmly. Where a row states a size, it is once, few, many or the class of an expanded clone; other rows omit it.

v_gene	d_gene	abundance	j_gene	CDR3aa	CDR3nt
TRBV9	TRBD2	-	TRBJ2-1	CASSVSGGSYNEQFF	TGTGCCAGCAGCGTTTCGGGAGGGTCCTACAATGAGCAGTTCTTC
TRBV19	TRBD2	many	TRBJ2-2	CASKTSGSRGELFF	TGTGCCAGTAAGACTAGCGGGAGTCGTGGGGAGCTGTTTTTT
TRBV5-1	TRBD2	-	TRBJ2-1	CASSLRLAGDNEQFF	TGCGCCAGCAGCTTGCGGCTAGCGGGAGACAATGAGCAGTTCTTC
TRBV4-1	TRBD2	-	TRBJ2-7	CASSPILAGGPPYEQYF	TGCGCCAGCAGCCCGATATTAGCGGGAGGTCCTCCCTACGAGCAGTACTTC
TRBV5-1	-	-	TRBJ1-6	CASSPTGRGNSPLHF	TGCGCCAGCAGCCCGACGGGCAGGGGAAATTCACCCCTCCACTTT
TRBV28	-	-	TRBJ2-7	CASSTTTGNFYEQYF	TGTGCCAGCAGCACAACGACAGGAAACTTCTACGAGCAGTACTTC
TRBV13	-	-	TRBJ2-7	CASSLGLLNAGEQYF	TGTGCCAGCAGCTTAGGACTCTTAAACGCGGGTGAGCAGTACTTC
TRBV24-1	-	-	TRBJ2-1	CATSEGGGRYNEQFF	TGTGCCACCAGCGAGGGGGGGGGCCGCTACAATGAGCAGTTCTTC
TRBV5-1	TRBD1	-	TRBJ1-2	CASNSDRDYGYTF	TGCGCCAGCAACTCTGACAGGGATTATGGCTACACCTTC
TRBV18	-	-	TRBJ2-7	CASSPRRQSISEQYF	TGTGCCAGCTCACCACGGAGGCAGTCAATTAGCGAGCAGTACTTC
TRBV16	-	-	TRBJ2-5	CASSQWRGPETQYF	TGTGCCAGCAGCCAATGGCGGGGCCCAGAGACCCAGTACTTC
TRBV5-4	-	-	TRBJ1-5	CASSYGGLGGNQPQHF	TGTGCCAGCAGCTATGGGGGCCTCGGAGGCAATCAGCCCCAGCATTTT
TRBV9	TRBD1	-	TRBJ2-3	CASSYGTGDGDTQYF	TGTGCCAGCAGCTACGGGACAGGGGACGGAGATACGCAGTATTTT
TRBV5-1	TRBD2	-	TRBJ2-5	CASSLGTSGLSQETQYF	TGCGCCAGCAGCCTGGGGACTAGCGGGTTATCTCAAGAGACCCAGTACTTC
TRBV19	-	-	TRBJ1-1	CASSLPIGNTEAFF	TGTGCCAGTAGTCTCCCTATCGGGAACACTGAAGCTTTCTTT
TRBV21-1	-	-	TRBJ2-7	CASSKSWTLAVYHEQYF	TGTGCCAGCAGCAAATCCTGGACCCTAGCGGTTTACCACGAGCAGTACTTC
TRBV28	TRBD1	-	TRBJ2-1	CASSLSDRGQGEQFF	TGTGCCAGCAGTCTCTCGGACAGGGGGCAGGGCGAGCAGTTCTTC
TRBV27	-	-	TRBJ1-6	CASSTQGPYNSPLHF	TGTGCCAGCAGTACCCAGGGCCCCTATAATTCACCCCTCCACTTT
TRBV27	TRBD2	once	TRBJ2-1	CASSFWGLAGQGGDEQFF	TGTGCCAGCAGTTTTTGGGGACTAGCGGGGCAAGGGGGCGATGAGCAGTTCTTC
TRBV10-3	TRBD1	-	TRBJ1-1	CAISAATGGTEAFF	TGTGCCATCAGTGCCGCCACAGGGGGCACTGAAGCTTTCTTT
TRBV21-1	-	-	TRBJ2-7	CASSKAGGYEQYF	TGTGCCAGCAGCAAAGCGGGGGGGTACGAGCAGTACTTC
TRBV19	TRBD1	-	TRBJ1-1	CASKTGIIEKNTEAFF	TGTGCCAGCAAGACAGGGATTATCGAAAAGAACACTGAAGCTTTCTTT
TRBV6-6	-	-	TRBJ1-3	CASSLQGEWGNTIYF	TGTGCCAGCAGTTTACAGGGAGAGTGGGGAAACACCATATATTTT
TRBV4-1	TRBD1	-	TRBJ1-3	CASSPSGTGSSGNTIYF	TGCGCCAGCAGCCCATCCGGGACAGGGTCCTCTGGAAACACCATATATTTT
TRBV4-2	TRBD2	-	TRBJ2-7	CASSPKKGARGSDLEQYF	TGTGCCAGCAGCCCCAAGAAAGGGGCTCGCGGGAGCGACCTGGAGCAGTACTTC
TRBV14	-	-	TRBJ1-1	CASRLGGRSEAFF	TGTGCCAGCAGGCTAGGGGGAAGGTCTGAAGCTTTCTTT
TRBV7-9	TRBD2	once	TRBJ2-4	CASSLGEGVGKNIQYF	TGCGCCAGCAGCTTAGGGGAGGGTGTCGGCAAAAACATTCAGTACTTC
TRBV29-1	-	-	TRBJ1-5	CSVETGDNQPQHF	TGCAGCGTTGAGACGGGGGACAATCAGCCCCAGCATTTT
TRBV14	-	-	TRBJ1-3	CASSQDRGTDSGNTIYF	TGTGCCAGCAGCCAAGATAGGGGGACGGACTCTGGAAACACCATATATTTT
TRBV5-1	TRBD1	few	TRBJ2-7	CASRQTTGGIGEQYF	TGCGCCAGCAGACAAACAACAGGGGGGATAGGCGAGCAGTACTTC
TRBV5-1	TRBD2	-	TRBJ2-1	CASSVGGLAGGLLDEQFF	TGCGCCAGCAGCGTAGGGGGACTAGCGGGAGGGCTCTTGGATGAGCAGTTCTTC
TRBV5-1	TRBD2	-	TRBJ2-2	CASSSPKLAGGIGELFF	TGCGCCAGCAGCTCCCCCAAACTAGCGGGAGGGATCGGGGAGCTGTTTTTT
TRBV18	-	-	TRBJ2-7	CASSPGPEEQYF	TGTGCCAGCTCACCAGGCCCCGAAGAGCAGTACTTC
TRBV24-1	-	-	TRBJ2-1	CATSEPGGPHNEQFF	TGTGCCACCAGTGAGCCCGGAGGGCCCCACAATGAGCAGTTCTTC
TRBV5-1	TRBD1	-	TRBJ2-5	CASSDLTGLETQYF	TGCGCCAGCAGCGACCTGACAGGGTTAGAGACCCAGTACTTC
TRBV2	-	-	TRBJ2-1	CASRYSGLQFF	TGTGCCAGCAGGTACTCCGGACTACAGTTCTTC
TRBV7-9	TRBD1	few	TRBJ1-3	CASSSGDRTGNTIYF	TGTGCCAGCAGCTCCGGGGACAGGACTGGAAACACCATATATTTT
TRBV11-2	TRBD2	-	TRBJ2-3	CASSSQRGGDTQYF	TGTGCCAGCAGCTCCCAGCGGGGGGGAGATACGCAGTATTTT
TRBV7-9	TRBD1	once	TRBJ2-7	CASSFPGQRFSEQYF	TGTGCCAGCAGCTTCCCGGGACAGCGGTTTTCCGAGCAGTACTTC
TRBV7-3	TRBD1	once	TRBJ1-6	CASSRTGGAESPLHF	TGTGCCAGCAGTAGGACAGGGGGCGCAGAGTCACCCCTCCACTTT
TRBV21-1	-	-	TRBJ2-1	CASSKAEGGTSVYNEQFF	TGTGCCAGCAGCAAAGCGGAGGGTGGAACTAGCGTGTACAATGAGCAGTTCTTC
TRBV11-3	-	-	TRBJ2-5	CASSGGGGQETQYF	TGTGCCAGCAGCGGGGGAGGTGGCCAAGAGACCCAGTACTTC
TRBV5-4	-	-	TRBJ2-4	CASSLDKLTENIQYF	TGTGCCAGCAGCCTCGACAAGCTAACAGAAAACATTCAGTACTTC
TRBV3-1/TRBV3-2	-	once	TRBJ2-2	CASSQRTPDGELFF	TGTGCCAGCAGCCAGCGGACACCCGACGGGGAGCTGTTTTTT
TRBV19	TRBD1	-	TRBJ1-1	CASTSTGGRVTEAFF	TGTGCCAGTACCTCGACAGGGGGCAGGGTCACTGAAGCTTTCTTT
TRBV30	TRBD1	few	TRBJ1-2	CAWSADRGNYGYTF	TGTGCCTGGAGCGCGGACAGGGGGAACTATGGCTACACCTTC
TRBV5-1	-	-	TRBJ1-1	CASSLDSSGYTEAFF	TGCGCCAGCAGCTTGGACAGTTCAGGATACACTGAAGCTTTCTTT
TRBV2	-	-	TRBJ1-5	CASSEEREQPQHF	TGTGCCAGCAGTGAAGAACGGGAGCAGCCCCAGCATTTT
TRBV2	TRBD2	-	TRBJ2-1	CASSGTSGLNNEQFF	TGTGCCAGCAGCGGGACTAGCGGATTGAACAATGAGCAGTTCTTC